The 31 T cell receptor beta chains in this list originate from one sample, sequenced in a study of early T cells in non-severe SARS-CoV-2 infection. TCRdb called the 5' RACE reads again in MiXCR, with one record for every CDR3 protein. There are under 85,000 distinct CDR3 sequences in the sample; roughly 4.7% occur only once, and about 7% lies in the top ten. Source: whole blood, taken at baseline. Receptors were obtained from an adult who was a healthcare worker with PCR-confirmed SARS-CoV-2 infection or an uninfected control (not recorded which).

The chain joins TRBV20-1 to TRBJ2-2; D might be TRBD2 (6 bases). Between the trimmed V and J ends, which lost 0 bases and 1 base, there was a span of 15 bases. Germline V gene data show CDR1 as DFQATT and CDR2 as SNEGSKA (reference sequence). The length of the CDR3 is 17 residues. CDR3 nucleotides: TGCAGTGCTAGAGAATGGTCCGGGACTGGGAACACCGGGGAGCTGTTTTTT. It is translated as CSAREWSGTGNTGELFF.

This rearrangement joins TRBV11-1 to TRBJ2-1, with 9 bases aligning to TRBD2. CDR1 and CDR2 (germline): SGHAT, FQDESV (reference sequence). CDR3 length: 17 amino acids. V dropped 4 bases and J dropped 5; count of bases not matched to a gene: 12. The CDR3 nucleotides read TGTGCCAGCAGCTGGGGAAGGCCGGGACTAGCTCACAATGAGCAGTTCTTC. Protein sequence: CASSWGRPGLAHNEQFF.

This clonotype has at least ten counts. The chain links TRBV5-1 to TRBJ2-1; D is undetermined. The CDR3 loop spans 17 amino acids. Germline lookup yields CDR1 SGHRS and CDR2 YFSETQ. Trimming shortened V by 0 bases and J by 1 base, and 14 bases separated the two germline ends. The CDR3 DNA reads as TGCGCCAGCAGCTTGGATTGGGCCCGTGGGTCCTACAATGAGCAGTTCTTC. This gives the protein CASSLDWARGSYNEQFF.

This clonotype has at least ten counts. The J gene is TRBJ2-2, the V gene TRBV7-6; D uncertain. Germline V gives CDR1 SGHVS, CDR2 FNYEAQ. The CDR3 spans 14 residues. V lost 1 base to trimming and J lost 1 base, with 4 bases between them. In DNA, the CDR3 is TGTGCCAGCAGCTTAGACTGGAACACCGGGGAGCTGTTTTTT. Protein: CASSLDWNTGELFF.

V is TRBV4-1 and J is TRBJ1-1; D is ambiguous. Trimming pared 3 bases from V and 6 bases from J, leaving 17 bases between. This CDR3 spans 15 amino acids. CDR1 MGHRA and CDR2 YSYEKL come from the germline V gene. CDR3 region: CASSQSRTEASEAFF. CDR3 nucleotides: TGCGCCAGCAGCCAGAGCCGGACCGAGGCGTCTGAAGCTTTCTTT.

The chain links TRBV6-6 to TRBJ1-2; D is possibly TRBD1 (5 bases). In germline, CDR1 is MNHNY, CDR2 SVGAGI (reference sequence). This CDR3 contains 11 residues. V lost 5 bases to trimming and J lost 11 bases, with 12 bases between them. As DNA, the CDR3 is TGTGCCAGCAGTCTTGGGTGGGGGTACACCTTC. This codes for CASSLGWGYTF.

This clonotype was counted many times. This sequence joins TRBV7-3 and TRBJ2-3; D call uncertain. The CDR3 is 13 amino acids. Deletions cut 0 bases from V and 5 bases from J, with 6 bases between. Per the germline V gene, CDR1 is SGHTA and CDR2 is FQGTGA. CDR3 residues: CASSLTLGDTQYF. The CDR3 DNA sequence: TGTGCCAGCAGCTTAACCCTGGGAGATACGCAGTATTTT.

This clonotype was counted many times. This chain connects TRBV18 to TRBJ2-4; 12 bases map to TRBD2. Germline CDR1 is KGHSH and CDR2 is LQKENI. The trim removed 3 bases at V and 0 bases at J, leaving 0 bases unmatched. The CDR3 length is 16 residues. The CDR3 protein is CASSPGLAGAKNIQYF. The CDR3 DNA follows: TGTGCCAGCTCACCGGGACTAGCGGGAGCCAAAAACATTCAGTACTTC.

This clonotype has only a few counts. V gene TRBV9 combines with J gene TRBJ2-5; 7 nucleotides agree with TRBD2. V gave up 0 bases and J gave up 8 bases; unmatched junction bases: 10. The CDR3 is 15 amino acids. Germline CDR1 and CDR2: SGDLS and YYNGEE. CDR3 sequence: CASSVAGGPGETQYF. The DNA of the CDR3 is TGTGCCAGCAGCGTAGCGGGAGGCCCTGGGGAAACCCAGTACTTC.

Ten or more counts support this clonotype. The rearrangement links TRBV20-1 to TRBJ1-6; D gene uncertain. V was clipped by 8 bases and J by 3 bases, with 23 bases between them. Germline CDR1 is DFQATT and CDR2 is SNEGSKA (reference sequence). CDR3 size: 17 residues. The CDR3 region has the DNA TGCAGTACCAAATTGATGTTCGCCGACGACTATAATTCACCCCTCCACTTT. It is translated as CSTKLMFADDYNSPLHF.

This clonotype was seen only a few times. This chain uses TRBV7-9 with TRBJ2-1; D is ambiguous. The CDR3 has 12 residues. V dropped 2 bases and J dropped 5 bases, with 4 bases sitting between them. In germline, CDR1 is SEHNR, CDR2 FQNEAQ (reference sequence). CDR3 nucleotides: TGTGCCAGCAGCTTACAAGACAATGAGCAGTTCTTC. Encoded protein: CASSLQDNEQFF. The full variable domain, with the rest looked up from reference TRBV7-9 and TRBJ2-1, is DTGVSQNPRHKITKRGQNVTFRCDPISEHNRLYWYRQTLGQGPEFLTYFQNEAQLEKSRLLSDRFSAERPKGSFSTLEIQRTEQGDSAMYLCASSLQDNEQFFGPGTRLTVL.

In its sample, this clonotype was seen a few times. The rearrangement uses TRBV20-1 and TRBJ2-1; D is perhaps TRBD2 (5 bases). Per germline, CDR1 DFQATT and CDR2 SNEGSKA (reference sequence). The CDR3 extends over 13 amino acids. Trimming shortened V by 3 bases and J by 0 bases, and 6 bases separated the two germline ends. CDR3 amino acids: CSASGNSYNEQFF. The CDR3 coding sequence is TGCAGTGCTAGCGGGAACTCCTACAATGAGCAGTTCTTC.

This clonotype has ten or more counts. This CDR3 is CASSPPINPGYEQYF. The CDR3 DNA sequence: TGTGCCAGCTCACCACCGATAAACCCAGGGTACGAGCAGTACTTC. V and J are TRBV18 and TRBJ2-7; possibly TRBD1 for D (5 bases). Germline V gives CDR1 KGHSH, CDR2 LQKENI. The V end was cut by 0 bases, the J end by 4 bases, with 13 bases between. This CDR3 contains 15 residues.

This clonotype occurred a few times. V and J are TRBV29-1 and TRBJ2-1; TRBD2 agrees at 13 bases. Trimming removed 6 bases from V and 6 bases from J; junction bases left unmatched: 5. CDR3 length: 14 amino acids. Germline V gene sequence: CDR1 SQVTM, CDR2 ANQGSEA. The CDR3 sequence is CSVRTSGSTNEQFF. The CDR3 DNA reads as TGCAGCGTCCGGACTAGCGGGAGTACCAATGAGCAGTTCTTC.

There are many counts of this clonotype. This chain uses TRBV6-2 or TRBV6-3 with TRBJ2-1; weak D call: TRBD1 (6 bases). This CDR3 contains 15 residues. V lost 7 bases and J 4 bases, leaving 17 bases between the germline ends. Germline values: CDR1 MNHEY, CDR2 SVGEGT. The CDR3 coding sequence is TGTGCCAGCATCTTGGGGGCTTCGTTATACAATGAGCAGTTCTTC. Protein: CASILGASLYNEQFF.

This chain links TRBV2 with TRBJ1-5; the D gene is possibly TRBD1 (6 bases). The CDR3 is 14 residues long. V was pared by 5 bases and J by 5 bases, with 13 bases between. Per the germline V gene, CDR1 is SNHLY and CDR2 is FYNNEI. CDR3 loop: CASSWARGDQPQHF. DNA for the CDR3: TGTGCCAGCAGTTGGGCCAGGGGCGATCAGCCCCAGCATTTT.

This clonotype was counted a few times. This chain joins TRBV4-1 and TRBJ2-1; tentative D call: TRBD1 (5 bases). Trimming pared 0 bases from V and 10 bases from J, leaving 19 bases between. The CDR3 contains 16 residues. From germline, CDR1 is MGHRA and CDR2 YSYEKL. CDR3 DNA sequence: TGCGCCAGCAGCCAAGAGCCAGGGTTTCACCCCTTCGAGCAGTTCTTC. It yields the protein CASSQEPGFHPFEQFF.

This clonotype was seen many times. This chain joins TRBV7-9 and TRBJ2-1, with 10 bases aligning to TRBD1. V gave up 7 bases and J gave up 8 bases; unmatched junction bases: 11. This CDR3 is 15 amino acids long. From germline, CDR1 is SEHNR and CDR2 FQNEAQ (reference sequence). In DNA form, the CDR3 reads TGTGCCAGCACCCTTCGACAGGGGGCGCAGGATGAGCAGTTCTTC. Its translation is CASTLRQGAQDEQFF.

This clonotype was recorded at least ten times. The gene calls are TRBV7-2 and TRBJ2-7, with TRBD1 identical over 10 bases. The V and J ends lost 5 bases and 1 base, in that order; junction bases with no gene match: 8. The CDR3 loop spans 16 amino acids. Germline values: CDR1 SGHTA, CDR2 FQGNSA. The CDR3: CASSAYRDRGSYEQYF. The CDR3 DNA reads TGTGCCAGCAGCGCCTACCGGGACAGGGGTTCCTACGAGCAGTACTTC.

This clonotype has ten or more counts. The rearrangement uses TRBV20-1 and TRBJ2-7, with 8 positions matching TRBD2. V was pared by 1 base and J by 3 bases, with 5 bases of the junction left unmatched. In germline, CDR1 is DFQATT, CDR2 SNEGSKA (reference sequence). There are 14 residues in the CDR3. CDR3 sequence reads: CSARVPSGRYEQYF. The CDR3 coding sequence is TGCAGTGCTAGAGTTCCTAGCGGGCGCTACGAGCAGTACTTC.

This clonotype was counted once. A much larger clonotype is one base distant, so this may be a read error. The chain employs TRBV19 and TRBJ2-7; D gene uncertain. Per germline, CDR1 LNHDA and CDR2 SQIVND (reference sequence). The germline V and J ends were trimmed by 5 bases and 6 bases, with 14 bases remaining between them. This CDR3 comprises 13 residues. The CDR3 is CASSVGHRTEQYF. CDR3 bases: TGTGCCAGTAGTGTGGGCCACCGCACCGAGCAGTACTTC.

The V call is TRBV20-1, the J call TRBJ2-2, with TRBD2 matching 9 bases. Germline V gene data show CDR1 as DFQATT and CDR2 as SNEGSKA (reference sequence). The trim removed 5 bases at V and 4 bases at J, leaving 8 bases unmatched. The CDR3 is 15 residues long. In DNA, the CDR3 is TGCAGTGCTTCCTTAGCGGGAGCAGGCACCGGGGAGCTGTTTTTT. It specifies CSASLAGAGTGELFF.

This clonotype was counted between two and nine times. The chain uses TRBV5-1 and TRBJ2-1; a weak D match, TRBD2 (5 bases). Trimming took off 4 bases at V and 8 bases at J, with 7 bases between the two ends. Germline V gene sequence: CDR1 SGHRS, CDR2 YFSETQ. The CDR3 totals 11 residues. The CDR3, as DNA: TGCGCCAGCAGCCAGAGGGATGAGCAGTTCTTC. It yields the protein CASSQRDEQFF.

This clonotype was observed at least ten times. The junction departs from germline at one end; a sequencing error may be responsible. In DNA form, the CDR3 reads TGTGCCAGCAGCATGGGTCAAAGCGGGTCCCTCCACTTC. Translation gives CASSMGQSGSLHF. The J gene is TRBJ2-1, the V gene TRBV7-8; tentative D call: TRBD2 (6 bases). Per the germline V gene, CDR1 is SGHVS and CDR2 is FQNEAQ. CDR3 length: 13 residues.

There are a few counts of this clonotype. The chain is built from TRBV12-3 or TRBV12-4 and TRBJ1-6; 9 nucleotides line up with TRBD1. The J segment lost 7 bases and the V segment lost 2 bases, leaving 3 bases of the junction unmatched. The CDR3 consists of 15 residues. The CDR3 spells CASSLRGTGNSPLHF. The CDR3 nucleotides are TGTGCCAGCAGTTTAAGGGGGACAGGGAATTCACCCCTCCACTTT.

This clonotype was seen only a few times. The chain uses TRBV2 and TRBJ2-1; TRBD2 matches 14 bases. This CDR3 has 14 residues. V shed 9 bases and J 7 bases; nucleotides not matched to a gene: 5. Germline values: CDR1 SNHLY, CDR2 FYNNEI. The CDR3 is CARGLAGDGNEQFF. The CDR3 bases are TGTGCCAGGGGACTAGCGGGAGATGGGAATGAGCAGTTCTTC.

The chain uses TRBV2 and TRBJ2-3; the match to TRBD2 covers 9 bases. The germline CDR1 and CDR2 sequences are SNHLY and FYNNEI. Trimming cost V 2 bases and J 3 bases; bases outside gene matches: 6. The length of the CDR3 is 16 residues. As DNA, the CDR3 is TGTGCCAGCAGTGAAAGTAGCGGGAGACGTACAGATACGCAGTATTTT. Residues: CASSESSGRRTDTQYF.

There are many counts of this clonotype. The V and J genes are TRBV7-9 and TRBJ1-5; 7 bases are a match to TRBD1. This CDR3 spans 16 amino acids. Germline values: CDR1 SEHNR, CDR2 FQNEAQ (reference sequence). Trimming took 4 bases from V and 3 from J; bases not matched to a gene: 9. CDR3 nucleotide sequence: TGTGCCAGCAGCTCTTCACAAGACAGGGCCAATCAGCCCCAGCATTTT. Its protein is CASSSSQDRANQPQHF.

This clonotype was detected ten times or more. The chain has TRBV7-8 and TRBJ2-7; 8 bases match TRBD1. This CDR3 region has 15 residues. Trimming removed 5 bases from V and 0 bases from J; junction bases left unmatched: 6. The germline CDR1 and CDR2 sequences are SGHVS and FQNEAQ. Written as DNA, the CDR3 is TGTGCCAGCAGCCTCCGACAGGGGCGCTCCTACGAGCAGTACTTC. Translating it yields CASSLRQGRSYEQYF.

This clonotype has more than one count but fewer than ten. The chain carries TRBV4-1 and TRBJ2-7, with TRBD2 identical over 9 bases. CDR1 and CDR2 from the germline V gene are MGHRA and YSYEKL. J was trimmed by 4 bases and V by 0 bases; bases with no gene match: 7. CDR3 length: 16 residues. The CDR3: CASSQEWVAGAYEQYF. In nucleotides, the CDR3 is TGCGCCAGCAGCCAAGAGTGGGTAGCGGGAGCGTACGAGCAGTACTTC.

This clonotype was observed a few times. The chain couples TRBV7-8 to TRBJ2-7; no firm D call. Germline lookup yields CDR1 SGHVS and CDR2 FQNEAQ. The CDR3 sequence is 15 residues long. V lost 1 base, J lost 1 base, and 11 bases lay in between. CDR3 region: CASSLDVRLSYEQYF. The CDR3 coding sequence is TGTGCCAGCAGCTTAGACGTGAGATTATCCTACGAGCAGTACTTC.